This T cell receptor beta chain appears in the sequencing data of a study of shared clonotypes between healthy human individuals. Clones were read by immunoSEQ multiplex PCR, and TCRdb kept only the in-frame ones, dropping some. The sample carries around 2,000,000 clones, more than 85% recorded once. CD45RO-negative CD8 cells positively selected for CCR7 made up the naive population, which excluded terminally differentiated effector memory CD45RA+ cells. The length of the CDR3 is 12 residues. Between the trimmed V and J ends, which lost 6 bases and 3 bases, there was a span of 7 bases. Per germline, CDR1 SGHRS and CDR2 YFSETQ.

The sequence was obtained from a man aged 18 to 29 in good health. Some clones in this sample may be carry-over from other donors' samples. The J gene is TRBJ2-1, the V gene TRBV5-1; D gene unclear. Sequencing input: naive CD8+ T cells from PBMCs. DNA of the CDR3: TGCGCCAGCACCCAAAACTACAATGAGCAGTTCTTC. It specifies CASTQNYNEQFF.